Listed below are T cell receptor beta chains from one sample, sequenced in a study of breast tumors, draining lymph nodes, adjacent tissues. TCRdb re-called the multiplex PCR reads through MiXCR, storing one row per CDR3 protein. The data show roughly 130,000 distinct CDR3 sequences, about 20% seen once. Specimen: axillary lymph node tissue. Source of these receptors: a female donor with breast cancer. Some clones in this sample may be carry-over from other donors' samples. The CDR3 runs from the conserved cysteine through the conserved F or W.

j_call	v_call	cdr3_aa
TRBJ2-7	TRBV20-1	CSASLQVHEQYF
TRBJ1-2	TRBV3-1	CASSQATTGIHF
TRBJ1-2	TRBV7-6	CASSLPSPYRDGYTF
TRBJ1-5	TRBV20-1	CSAIGQGNQPQHF
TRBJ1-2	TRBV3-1	CASSQVEGRGYTF
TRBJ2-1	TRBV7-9	CASSSTSGGYNEQFF
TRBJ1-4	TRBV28	CASSFPGTDEKLFF
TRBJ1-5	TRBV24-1	CATSEGQGDRSQPQHF
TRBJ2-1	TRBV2	CASRGGSAGRRFEQFF
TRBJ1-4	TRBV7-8	CASSLGWDRGATNEKLFF